This record concerns one T cell receptor beta chain sequence. The antigen it recognizes is unknown. Base qualities are not at hand, and no much larger clone is one base apart. The data were taken from a study of PD-L1 blockade in urothelial cancer (dated by TCRdb to the late 2010s). General notes on the study: Therapy was started around 2014 for all patients, and atezolizumab 1,200 mg was administered intravenously every 3 weeks. An exploratory multi-omic analysis was conducted of the somatic, immune and clinical correlates of response to PD-L1 blockade with atezolizumab in urothelial cancer. A median of around 150,000 T cells and 80,000 or so unique TCRs was obtained from blood samples, and a median clonality of about 0.08 was observed. Several patients reached durable clinical benefit, while 15 to 25 patients did not. Blood samples were analyzed at 3 weeks after treatment start (second dose) and at 6 weeks after treatment start. About 85% of the roughly 29 patients were males with bladder-origin urothelial cancer, and about 65% of the roughly 30 reported a prior smoking history. Durable clinical benefit was defined as progression-free survival longer than 6 months, and TCR features were also tested against progression-free and overall survival. An ECOG performance status of 0 or 1 was recorded for the patients, and 0 to 3 prior chemotherapy regimens had been received by the patients. Pretreatment tumor samples, along with matched peripheral blood serially collected before and after atezolizumab treatment, were subjected to TCR sequencing. Some 30 patients had pretreatment blood TCR-seq, about 24 had at least one posttreatment blood collection, and about 24 had tumor TCR-seq. In the same patients, whole exome sequencing and RNA sequencing of pretreatment tumors were performed in addition to TCR sequencing. The investigation overall reported the following: Improved progression-free and overall survival was found to be associated with pretreatment peripheral blood TCR clonality below the median. Patients with durable benefit showed greater expansion of tumor-associated TCR clones in peripheral blood 3 weeks after starting treatment (n ≈ 21, p = 0.022). Small sample size (n ≈ 28) and many exploratory analyses mean the results are intended to be hypothesis-generating.

The CDR3 contains 15 residues, cysteine and phenylalanine counted. Kept here is only the CDR3 DNA, which spans 45 bases and is read in frame from base 1. V is cut back by 5 bases and J by 3 bases, with 7 bases in the junction unmatched. CDR1 and CDR2 (MNHNS, SASEGT) derive from the germline V gene. Reading the label with the study, this specimen's time point is: pretreatment peripheral blood. A cohort of 25 to 30 patients with locally advanced or metastatic urothelial carcinoma, treated at Memorial Sloan Kettering on a trial protocol, was included. Peripheral blood mononuclear cells were collected from each patient pretreatment and during treatment, giving between 1 and 8 total time points per patient. The Qiagen DNeasy Blood extraction kit was used to purify genomic DNA from total PBMCs and from tumor samples. Collected pretreatment and during treatment, PBMCs were isolated and stored as previously described.

Each PCR received spiked-in synthetic TCR analog templates so that absolute template abundance could be estimated from read counts. The immunoSEQ assay used bias-controlled V and J gene primers to amplify TCRbeta CDR3 regions from genomic DNA. Sequencing of rearranged TCRbeta segments was done at approximately 20X coverage. Per the authors' processing: Sequencing errors were corrected by clustering and CDR3s were annotated against IMGT to assign V, D and J genes. Downstream analyses used only productive TCRbeta rearrangements and left out out-of-frame or stop-codon sequences. Clonality was computed as one minus Shannon entropy normalized by the log of the number of unique productive sequences. Fisher's exact test with Benjamini-Hochberg correction, at a threshold of adjusted p below 0.01, was used to find clones that differed between time points or between blood and tumor. Drawn from immuneACCESS, this table holds only the in-frame rearrangements with V and J called that TCRdb kept. Clones are partly lost; checked studies trace under half to an unresolved V gene and leave the rest unexplained. Clone size and V and J calls were adopted from that table, with D and trimming inferred from the DNA. Recorded for this sample are some 80,000 clones; roughly 80% of them occurred a single time. More than 6.5% of the sample is in the top ten clones.

This chain is built from TRBV6-1 and TRBJ2-1, with 7 middle bases fitting TRBD2. The sample consisted of PBMCs, taken around atezolizumab (anti-PD-L1) treatment. The clonotype was recovered from a man aged 40-49 years with urothelial cancer. The DNA is as follows: TGTGCCAGCAGTAAAGTGAGCGGGAACTACAATGAGCAGTTCTTC. The resulting protein is CASSKVSGNYNEQFF.